This is a list of T cell receptor beta chains from one sample in a study of identical twins. TCRdb independently ran MiXCR on the 5' RACE reads; one entry per CDR3 protein. The repertoire holds some 630,000 distinct CDR3 sequences, with roughly 6.6% as singletons. These sequences were also reported in another study, on yellow fever vaccine responses in identical twins.

Sequenced sample: PBMCs. These receptors all stem from a woman aged 18-35 years in good health. The CDR3 runs from the conserved cysteine through the conserved F or W. Fields, in order: J gene, D gene, clone size, V gene, CDR3 DNA, CDR3 protein. A D gene is named only where the DNA matches it firmly. Only some rows state a clone size, as once, few, many or a class for expanded clones.

>TRBJ2-5|-|-|TRBV24-1
TGTGCCACCAGTGGGGAACCCCTCGCGGCGGCCCAAGAGACCCAGTACTTC
CATSGEPLAAAQETQYF
>TRBJ1-3|-|few|TRBV6-5
TGTGCCAGCAGTTACGCCGGATTCATACCTGGAAACACCATATATTTT
CASSYAGFIPGNTIYF
>TRBJ2-2|TRBD1|many|TRBV3-1
TGTGCCAGCAGCCCCGGGACAGGGGGATTAGGAGGGGAGCTGTTTTTT
CASSPGTGGLGGELFF
>TRBJ2-3|TRBD1|-|TRBV7-6
TGTGCCAGCGGGTTCCTGGACAGGGACGCAGATACGCAGTATTTT
CASGFLDRDADTQYF
>TRBJ1-1|-|many|TRBV7-2
TGTGCCAGCAGCCGAGCCGTCGTAGCTTTCTTT
CASSRAVVAFF
>TRBJ2-4|-|once|TRBV5-1
TGCGCCAGCAGCTTGGAGGGGACCCGGTCTGGCATTCAGTACTTC
CASSLEGTRSGIQYF
>TRBJ2-4|-|few|TRBV28
TGTGCCAGCAGTACTACGCCGGGACGAGCCAAAAACATTCAGTACTTC
CASSTTPGRAKNIQYF
>TRBJ2-1|-|-|TRBV5-6
TGTGCCAGCAGCTTCCTCCGGAGCTCCTACAATGAGCAGTTCTTC
CASSFLRSSYNEQFF
>TRBJ1-1|-|many|TRBV7-9
TGTGCCAGCAGCTCACGGACAACCAACACTGAAGCTTTCTTT
CASSSRTTNTEAFF
>TRBJ2-1|-|many|TRBV12-3/TRBV12-4
TGTGCCAGCAGTTCCCGATTCAGGAGCAATGAGCAGTTCTTC
CASSSRFRSNEQFF
>TRBJ1-6|-|-|TRBV4-1
TGCGCCAGCAGCCAAGTGATATATAATTCACCCCTCCACTTT
CASSQVIYNSPLHF
>TRBJ2-4|-|many|TRBV28
TGTGCCAGCAGTTTATCCGGGAAAAACATTCAGTACTTC
CASSLSGKNIQYF
>TRBJ1-6|-|many|TRBV7-9
TGTGCCAGCAGCTTAGTGGAGGATAATTCACCCCTCCACTTT
CASSLVEDNSPLHF
>TRBJ1-1|TRBD1|-|TRBV12-3/TRBV12-4
TGTGCCAGCAGCAATCGGGACAGACCGATACTCACTGAAGCTTTCTTT
CASSNRDRPILTEAFF
>TRBJ1-2|-|many|TRBV28
TGTGCCAGCAGTACAGGGTCGAGCTATGGCTACACCTTC
CASSTGSSYGYTF
>TRBJ2-5|-|few|TRBV29-1
TGCAGCGTTGAAGAACGTACAGGGAGAGAGACCCAGTACTTC
CSVEERTGRETQYF
>TRBJ2-1|TRBD2|many|TRBV5-1
TGCGCCAGCAGCGGACCCGGGACTAGCGGGAGCCGTGAGCAGTTCTTC
CASSGPGTSGSREQFF
>TRBJ1-4|TRBD1|few|TRBV9
TGTGCCAGCAGCGTCACAGGGGTTGAAAAACTGTTTTTT
CASSVTGVEKLFF
>TRBJ1-1|-|many|TRBV3-1
TGTGCCAGCAGGGCAGCCGGTGAGACTGAAGCCTTCTTT
CASRAAGETEAFF
>TRBJ1-3|TRBD1|many|TRBV11-2
TGTGCCAGCAGCTTCCGGGACAGCTCTTCCTCTGGAAACACCATATATTTT
CASSFRDSSSSGNTIYF
>TRBJ2-5|TRBD2|-|TRBV7-7
TGTGCCAGCGGCTTGATAGCGGGGCAAGAGACCCAGTACTTC
CASGLIAGQETQYF
>TRBJ2-5|-|few|TRBV12-3/TRBV12-4
TGTGCCAGCAGTTTAGGGGGCGGTGCGAGGACCCAGTACTTC
CASSLGGGARTQYF
>TRBJ2-1|TRBD2|few|TRBV7-3
TGTGCCAGCAGCCTAGGACTAGCGGGTTCCAGTGAGCAGTTCTTC
CASSLGLAGSSEQFF
>TRBJ2-5|-|-|TRBV2
TGTGCCAGCTTCAGGGAAGTGGGAGAGACCCAGTACTTC
CASFREVGETQYF
>TRBJ2-3|-|-|TRBV18
TGTGCCAGCTCACCACCCACGACAGTATCCACAGATACGCAGTATTTT
CASSPPTTVSTDTQYF
>TRBJ1-2|TRBD1|-|TRBV20-1
TGCAGTGTCTGGACAGGGGGGAACTATGGCTACACCTTC
CSVWTGGNYGYTF
>TRBJ2-1|-|many|TRBV2
TGTGCCAGCAGACCCCTGCGCGATGAGCAGTTCTTC
CASRPLRDEQFF
>TRBJ1-5|TRBD1|few|TRBV12-5
TGTGCTAGTGGTTGGAAAGACAGGGGAGAGCAGCCCCAGCATTTT
CASGWKDRGEQPQHF
>TRBJ2-7|-|-|TRBV9
TGTGCCAGCAGCCCTCACCCGGACTACGAGCAGTACTTC
CASSPHPDYEQYF
>TRBJ2-3|TRBD2|-|TRBV3-1
TGTGCCAGCAGCCATAGGGCGGGATTAGCGGGAGTGAGGGCAGATACGCAGTATTTT
CASSHRAGLAGVRADTQYF
>TRBJ2-3|-|few|TRBV10-1
TGCGCCAGCAGTCCTCGAGTCGTAGTAGGGGTCGGGGATACGCAGTATTTT
CASSPRVVVGVGDTQYF
>TRBJ1-2|TRBD1|many|TRBV10-2
TGCGCCAGCACAGACAGGGGTCCGGGCGGCTACACCTTC
CASTDRGPGGYTF
>TRBJ2-6|TRBD1|many|TRBV10-3
TGTGCCATCAGTGACCCGGGACAGGGGTCTGGGGCCAACGTCCTGACTTTC
CAISDPGQGSGANVLTF
>TRBJ2-5|TRBD2|few|TRBV3-1
TGTGCCAGCAGCCAAGGTTTCGGGGGGGGAGAGACCCAGTACTTC
CASSQGFGGGETQYF
>TRBJ2-5|-|-|TRBV20-1
TGCAGTGCTAGGCCTTTTGAGACCCAGTACTTC
CSARPFETQYF
>TRBJ2-4|TRBD1|many|TRBV25-1
TGTGCCACCGGAAAAGGGACAGCCTCTGGCCAAAACATTCAGTACTTC
CATGKGTASGQNIQYF
>TRBJ2-7|-|few|TRBV21-1
TGTGCCAGCAGCAAAGCTAGCAGGGGCTACGAGCAGTACTTC
CASSKASRGYEQYF
>TRBJ2-3|-|few|TRBV28
TGTGCCAGCAGTACCGGACTACCGATATTCACAGATACGCAGTATTTT
CASSTGLPIFTDTQYF
>TRBJ2-2|TRBD2|-|TRBV12-3/TRBV12-4
TGTGCCAGCAGTTCTATTAGCGGGGGGAGAAGCGCCGGGGAGCTGTTTTTT
CASSSISGGRSAGELFF
>TRBJ2-3|-|many|TRBV29-1
TGCAGCCCTGTCAGGGGCCTCACAGATACGCAGTATTTT
CSPVRGLTDTQYF
>TRBJ2-1|TRBD2|-|TRBV7-8
TGTGCCAGCAGCCGCTGGACTAGCGGCGCCTACAATGAGCAGTTCTTC
CASSRWTSGAYNEQFF
>TRBJ2-1|TRBD1|-|TRBV29-1
TGCAGCGTTGAAACCGGGACAGGACGGTTTGGGTTCTTC
CSVETGTGRFGFF
>TRBJ2-3|TRBD2|few|TRBV15
TGTGCCACCAGCAGCGAGGATGCGAGTAGCGGGACAGATACGCAGTATTTT
CATSSEDASSGTDTQYF
>TRBJ1-5|-|many|TRBV5-6
TGTGCCAGCAGCTACCGGGGGGCCGGGAATCAGCCCCAGCATTTT
CASSYRGAGNQPQHF
>TRBJ2-7|TRBD2|many|TRBV7-8
TGTGCCAGCAGCTTAAGGACTAGCGGAATTTCCTACGAGCAGTACTTC
CASSLRTSGISYEQYF
>TRBJ2-4|-|-|TRBV7-9
TGTGCCAGCAGCTTTGTGTCAGGGGTCCAAAACATTCAGTACTTC
CASSFVSGVQNIQYF
>TRBJ1-2|TRBD1|few|TRBV7-2
TGTGCCAGCAGCTTATGGTCAGGGGGCGGGGATGGCTACACCTTC
CASSLWSGGGDGYTF
>TRBJ2-2|-|-|TRBV7-8
TGTGCCAGCAGCTTAGGTCTCCAGAACACCGGGGAGCTGTTTTTT
CASSLGLQNTGELFF
>TRBJ2-7|TRBD1|-|TRBV20-1
TGCAGTGCTAGACCCTATGTCGACAGGGGAGGCTACGAGCAGTACTTC
CSARPYVDRGGYEQYF
>TRBJ2-7|-|many|TRBV12-3/TRBV12-4
TGTGCCAGCAGCAACAGTCAGCCCTACGAGCAGTACTTC
CASSNSQPYEQYF
>TRBJ1-6|TRBD1|few|TRBV6-1
TGTGCCAGCAGCTCGGACAGGATAAATAATTCACCCCTCCACTTT
CASSSDRINNSPLHF
>TRBJ1-1|-|few|TRBV20-1
TGCAGTGCCAACCCCAGGGGATGGGACACTGAAGCTTTCTTT
CSANPRGWDTEAFF
>TRBJ2-5|TRBD2|-|TRBV7-7
TGTGCCAGCAGCCAATTGCCTAGCGGGGACCAAGAGACCCAGTACTTC
CASSQLPSGDQETQYF